One sample yielded the 27 T cell receptor beta chains listed below, sequenced in a study of control samples from healthy donors and cancer patients. Assay used: immunoSEQ multiplex PCR; TCRdb lists only in-frame clones, some missing. The table shows more than 30,000 clones, with roughly 94% occurring only once. Material for sequencing was blood. The receptors were sampled from a man aged 55 to 70 in good health.

This sequence joins TRBV19 and TRBJ2-1; 9 bases align to TRBD1. Germline V gene lookup returns CDR1 LNHDA and CDR2 SQIVND (reference sequence). V gave up 3 bases and J gave up 0 bases; unmatched junction bases: 6. There are 17 residues in the CDR3. CDR3 in amino acids: CASSIGQGLSSYNEQFF. CDR3 nucleotide sequence: TGTGCCAGTAGTATCGGACAGGGGTTGAGCTCCTACAATGAGCAGTTCTTC. The full variable domain, completed using reference TRBV19 and TRBJ2-1, is DGGITQSPKYLFRKEGQNVTLSCEQNLNHDAMYWYRQDPGQGLRLIYYSQIVNDFQKGDIAEGYSVSREKKESFPLTVTSAQKNPTAFYLCASSIGQGLSSYNEQFFGPGTRLTVL.

The chain couples TRBV7-2 to TRBJ1-4, with TRBD1 matching over 7 bases. This CDR3 is 15 amino acids long. Trimming at V came to 2 bases and at J to 8 bases, leaving 8 bases not matched to a gene. CDR1 and CDR2 (germline): SGHTA, FQGNSA. The CDR3 region is CASSLSQGGGEKLFF. CDR3 DNA: TGTGCCAGCAGCTTATCCCAAGGAGGGGGCGAAAAACTGTTTTTT.

This clone showed up just once. The gene calls are TRBV2 and TRBJ1-2; D is unclear. Germline-derived CDR1 and CDR2 are SNHLY and FYNNEI. Between the trimmed V and J ends, which lost 1 base and 4 bases, there was a span of 10 bases. This CDR3 has 14 residues. DNA for the CDR3: TGTGCCAGCAGTGAAGGAACCTTAGGCTATGGCTACACCTTC. Residues: CASSEGTLGYGYTF.

The chain employs TRBV3-1 (or the pseudogene TRBV3-2) and TRBJ2-5, with a tentative D call TRBD2 (6 bases). The germline gives CDR1 LGHDT, CDR2 YNNKEL (reference sequence). This CDR3 has 16 residues. V lost 1 base, J lost 3 bases, and 15 bases lay in between. The CDR3 reads CASSQVGAGWKETQYF. Written as DNA, the CDR3 is TGTGCCAGCAGCCAAGTAGGGGCGGGATGGAAAGAGACCCAGTACTTC.

The gene calls are TRBV6-5 and TRBJ1-1; D may be TRBD1 (6 bases). This CDR3 comprises 15 residues. The V end lost 4 bases, the J end lost 7 bases, and 19 bases lay between the germline ends. The germline V gene has CDR1 MNHEY and CDR2 SVGAGI. The CDR3 loop reads CASSLSSGGGGEAFF. In DNA, the CDR3 is TGTGCCAGCAGTTTATCTTCAGGTGGAGGGGGTGAAGCTTTCTTT.

The V gene is TRBV19, the J gene TRBJ1-4; D gene uncertain. V gave up 3 bases and J gave up 8 bases, with 13 bases separating them. In germline, CDR1 is LNHDA, CDR2 SQIVND (reference sequence). CDR3 length: 14 amino acids. CDR3 coding DNA: TGTGCCAGTAGTATCCCCCCGTTTCGGGAAAAACTGTTTTTT. It yields the protein CASSIPPFREKLFF.

The CDR3 nucleotides are TGTGCTAGTGGTTTTCCGGGCCGGGACACTCGCTCCTACGAGCAGTACTTC. As protein: CASGFPGRDTRSYEQYF. The rearrangement joins TRBV12-5 to TRBJ2-7; tentative D call: TRBD1 (6 bases). CDR3 length: 17 amino acids. V was clipped by 3 bases and J by 0 bases, with 18 bases between them. CDR1 and CDR2 (germline): LGHNT, FRNRAP.

This clone was seen only a few times. The CDR3, as DNA: TGTGCCAGCAGCGTCCAGGGAGGTCAGCCCCAGCATTTT. This codes for CASSVQGGQPQHF. The gene calls are TRBV7-2 and TRBJ1-5; D is possibly TRBD1 (5 bases). Trimming removed 5 bases at V and 6 bases at J, with 11 bases between. CDR1 and CDR2 (germline): SGHTA, FQGNSA. This CDR3 has 13 amino acids.

This chain connects TRBV7-3 to TRBJ2-6; D unclear. Germline V gene lookup returns CDR1 SGHTA and CDR2 FQGTGA. The CDR3 consists of 13 residues. V was trimmed by 2 bases and J by 3 bases, leaving 2 bases between them. DNA of the CDR3: TGTGCCAGCAGCTTAGGTGGGGCCAACGTCCTGACTTTC. This gives the protein CASSLGGANVLTF.

The chain employs TRBV4-1 and TRBJ2-5, with 10 bases aligning to TRBD1. J was trimmed by 7 bases and V by 4 bases; bases with no gene match: 12. This CDR3 has 16 amino acids. Germline V gene data show CDR1 as MGHRA and CDR2 as YSYEKL. CDR3 amino acids: CASSLRGGTGETTQYF. The CDR3 region has the DNA TGCGCCAGCAGCCTTCGGGGGGGGACAGGGGAAACGACCCAGTACTTC.

The chain has TRBV11-2 and TRBJ1-3, with 8 bases lining up with TRBD1. Germline loops: CDR1 SGHAT, CDR2 FQNNGV. The CDR3 is 17 residues long. The trim removed 5 bases at V and 0 bases at J, leaving 9 bases unmatched. The CDR3: CASSAGQGTFSGNTIYF. CDR3 nucleotides: TGTGCCAGCAGCGCAGGACAGGGAACCTTCTCTGGAAACACCATATATTTT.

The rearrangement links TRBV11-2 to TRBJ1-2, with 9 bases fitting TRBD1. This CDR3 spans 13 amino acids. In germline, CDR1 is SGHAT, CDR2 FQNNGV. V lost 6 bases to trimming and J lost 5 bases; unmatched junction nucleotides: 4. The CDR3 bases are TGTGCCAGCAGTCCTGGACAGGGGTATGGCTACACCTTC. This sequence encodes CASSPGQGYGYTF.

This sequence joins TRBV5-6 and TRBJ1-5; D gene ambiguous. The CDR3 consists of 12 residues. Trimming removed 3 bases at V and 4 bases at J, with 5 bases between. The V gene's germline CDR1 is SGHDT and CDR2 YYEEEE. The CDR3 protein is CASSSPNQPQHF. The CDR3, as DNA: TGTGCCAGCAGCTCCCCTAATCAGCCCCAGCATTTT.

The rearrangement joins TRBV29-1 to TRBJ1-5; tentatively, D is TRBD1 (5 bases). The CDR3 extends over 12 amino acids. Germline-derived CDR1 and CDR2 are SQVTM and ANQGSEA. V was shortened by 8 bases and J by 5 bases, with 13 bases between the two germline ends. Here the CDR3 DNA reads TGCAGCCCCCGGGGGGGGGATCAGCCCCAGCATTTT. Translating gives CSPRGGDQPQHF.

The rearrangement uses TRBV14 and TRBJ2-2; D might be TRBD1 (6 bases). V lost 0 bases to trimming and J lost 6 bases, with 14 bases between them. Germline V gene data show CDR1 as SGHDN and CDR2 as FVKESK. CDR3 length: 16 residues. CDR3 sequence reads: CASSQDQGFIPGELFF. Written as DNA, the CDR3 is TGTGCCAGCAGCCAAGACCAGGGGTTTATTCCCGGGGAGCTGTTTTTT.

The rearrangement uses TRBV19 and TRBJ1-2, with D possibly matching TRBD1 (6 bases). The germline V and J ends were trimmed by 5 bases and 1 base, with 11 bases remaining between them. The CDR3 extends over 14 amino acids. Germline V gives CDR1 LNHDA, CDR2 SQIVND (reference sequence). CDR3 sequence: CASSARTDNYGYTF. In DNA, the CDR3 is TGTGCCAGTAGTGCCAGGACAGATAACTATGGCTACACCTTC.

The chain couples TRBV18 to TRBJ2-4, with D perhaps being TRBD1 or TRBD2 (6 bases each). This CDR3 spans 15 amino acids. Germline loops: CDR1 KGHSH, CDR2 LQKENI. The V end lost 3 bases, the J end lost 6 bases, and 15 bases lay between the germline ends. The CDR3, as DNA: TGTGCCAGCTCACCTCCGGCGGGACACCCAAACATTCAGTACTTC. Its translation: CASSPPAGHPNIQYF.

The rearrangement joins TRBV19 to TRBJ1-1; TRBD1 matches 7 bases. This CDR3 is 15 amino acids long. J gave up 4 bases and V 7 bases, and 12 bases lay outside the gene matches. Germline CDR1 reads LNHDA; CDR2 reads SQIVND (reference sequence). The CDR3 DNA sequence: TGTGCCAGTACTCCCTCGACAGGGAAGGTCACTGAAGCTTTCTTT. Translation: CASTPSTGKVTEAFF.

The gene calls are TRBV11-2 and TRBJ2-5; D may be TRBD2 (7 bases). The CDR3 runs to 17 residues. The germline gives CDR1 SGHAT, CDR2 FQNNGV. The germline V and J ends were trimmed by 5 bases and 4 bases, with 23 bases remaining between them. The CDR3 protein is CASSLIRARGGGETQYF. The CDR3 bases are TGTGCCAGCAGCCTCATTAGGGCCCGAGGGGGGGGAGAGACCCAGTACTTC.

This sequence joins TRBV2 and TRBJ1-1; D remains ambiguous. Trimming took off 6 bases at V and 1 base at J, with 15 bases between the two ends. Per germline, CDR1 SNHLY and CDR2 FYNNEI. This CDR3 spans 15 amino acids. In nucleotides, the CDR3 is TGTGCCAGCAGCCCGCCCGCCGTTTCGAACACTGAAGCTTTCTTT. Encoded protein: CASSPPAVSNTEAFF.

V and J are TRBV24-1 and TRBJ1-1; 8 nucleotides align to TRBD1. Germline V lookup: CDR1 KGHDR, CDR2 SFDVKD. The CDR3 totals 13 residues. The J segment lost 6 bases and the V segment lost 8 bases, leaving 7 bases of the junction unmatched. The DNA for the CDR3 is TGTGCCACCAAGGACAGGGTCCGTCCTGAAGCTTTCTTT. Residues: CATKDRVRPEAFF.

V is TRBV6-2 or TRBV6-3 and J is TRBJ2-1; D is perhaps TRBD2 (6 bases). Deletions cut 5 bases from V and 0 bases from J, with 14 bases between. The CDR3 spans 16 residues. CDR1 is MNHEY, CDR2 SVGEGT, per germline. The CDR3 nucleotides are TGTGCCAGCAGTGGATGGCGGGACCACTCCTACAATGAGCAGTTCTTC. Its protein product is CASSGWRDHSYNEQFF.

The chain carries TRBV7-2 and TRBJ2-7, with 10 bases identical to TRBD2. The CDR3 sequence is 15 residues long. V lost 2 bases to trimming and J lost 0 bases; unmatched junction nucleotides: 1. In germline, CDR1 is SGHTA, CDR2 FQGNSA. The DNA for the CDR3 is TGTGCCAGCAGCTTATCTAGCGGGAGCTCCTACGAGCAGTACTTC. Amino acid sequence: CASSLSSGSSYEQYF.

The chain links TRBV7-7 to TRBJ1-3, with a possible D match to TRBD1 (6 bases). The CDR3 covers 18 residues. Germline CDR1 SSHAT, CDR2 FNYEAQ (reference sequence). Trimming cost V 2 bases and J 0 bases, with 17 bases left between them. CDR3 residues: CASSLFIAGVSSGNTIYF. The CDR3 nucleotides are TGTGCCAGCAGCTTATTCATAGCAGGGGTCAGCTCTGGAAACACCATATATTTT.

This rearrangement joins TRBV9 to TRBJ2-2, with 8 nucleotides matching TRBD2. Germline trimming cut 0 bases from V and 8 bases from J; bases unmatched to any gene: 9. The germline V gene encodes CDR1 SGDLS and CDR2 YYNGEE. CDR3 length: 16 residues. The CDR3 spells CASSVVPAGAAGELFF. The CDR3 coding sequence is TGTGCCAGCAGCGTAGTACCAGCGGGGGCCGCAGGGGAGCTGTTTTTT.

There are a few counts of this clone. The chain couples TRBV6-6 to TRBJ1-2, with 7 bases that match TRBD1. The CDR3 spans 16 residues. In germline, CDR1 is MNHNY, CDR2 SVGAGI (reference sequence). V was clipped by 1 base and J by 6 bases; unmatched bases: 11. The CDR3 DNA reads as TGTGCCAGCAGTTACTTAGACAGGGTAAAGATCGATGGCTACACCTTC. Amino acid sequence: CASSYLDRVKIDGYTF.

J is TRBJ2-3 and V is TRBV3-1 (or the pseudogene TRBV3-2), with unresolved D. This CDR3 is 16 amino acids long. Germline V lookup: CDR1 LGHDT, CDR2 YNNKEL (reference sequence). V lost 0 bases to trimming and J lost 2 bases, with 12 bases between them. CDR3 region: CASSQEVRLLTDTQYF. The CDR3 DNA follows: TGTGCCAGCAGCCAAGAGGTTAGGTTACTCACAGATACGCAGTATTTT.